The rows below give T cell receptor beta chains drawn from one sample of a study of T-cell memory formation after mild COVID-19. TCRdb called the 5' RACE reads again in MiXCR, with one record for every CDR3 protein. Altogether fewer than 350,000 distinct CDR3 sequences are present, less than 20% being singletons, with the ten largest covering 20% to 25%. The material sequenced was PBMCs or a T cell subset sorted from them (not recorded which). The receptors here all came from a man in his late teens or twenties who had mild COVID-19 (a few samples of this study predate the infection). Cell type and time point are not known. CDR3s include the opening cysteine and the closing phenylalanine or tryptophan. Each record gives: D gene, CDR3 length, V gene, J gene, clone size, CDR3 protein, CDR3 DNA. The D gene is left open where the match is weak. A row's size may be missing; if present it is once, few, many or a size class.

>TRBD1|13|TRBV20-1|TRBJ2-3|many
CSAGQARTDTQYF
TGCAGTGCTGGACAGGCCCGGACAGATACGCAGTATTTT
>TRBD1|15|TRBV12-5|TRBJ1-2|.
CASGLSGTENYGYTF
TGTGCTAGTGGCCTGTCCGGGACAGAAAACTATGGCTACACCTTC
>TRBD2|15|TRBV11-2|TRBJ2-1|.
CASSLGLADLSEQFF
TGTGCCAGCAGCTTGGGACTAGCGGATCTCAGTGAGCAGTTCTTC
>.|13|TRBV18|TRBJ2-1|.
CASSPVPSNEQFF
TGTGCCAGCTCACCAGTGCCATCCAATGAGCAGTTCTTC
>.|12|TRBV7-3|TRBJ2-1|few
CASSSRVGEQFF
TGTGCCAGCAGCTCCAGGGTTGGTGAGCAGTTCTTC
>.|15|TRBV20-1|TRBJ2-3|.
CSARDYRSGTDTQYF
TGCAGTGCTAGAGACTATCGGAGTGGCACAGATACGCAGTATTTT
>.|15|TRBV6-5|TRBJ1-5|.
CASRPTAYSNQPQHF
TGTGCCAGCAGGCCGACAGCTTATAGCAATCAGCCCCAGCATTTT
>.|14|TRBV15|TRBJ2-3|.
CATKGLGFQDTQYF
TGTGCCACCAAGGGCCTCGGGTTCCAAGATACGCAGTATTTT
>TRBD1|14|TRBV7-3|TRBJ1-2|.
CASSETGGEYGYTF
TGTGCCAGCAGCGAGACAGGGGGCGAATATGGCTACACCTTC
>.|14|TRBV24-1|TRBJ2-5|.
CATSDLDGKETQYF
TGTGCCACCAGTGATTTAGACGGGAAAGAGACCCAGTACTTC
>.|11|TRBV12-3/TRBV12-4|TRBJ2-1|many
CASSRTNEQFF
TGTGCCAGCAGTAGGACGAATGAGCAGTTCTTC
>.|14|TRBV10-3|TRBJ2-3|once
CAISERHPPDTQYF
TGTGCCATCAGTGAGAGGCACCCGCCAGATACGCAGTATTTT
>.|13|TRBV7-3|TRBJ1-1|few
CASSPGPWRAAFF
TGTGCCAGCAGCCCCGGACCCTGGCGGGCAGCTTTCTTT
>.|14|TRBV6-1|TRBJ2-5|many
CASSPRDRQETQYF
TGTGCCAGCAGTCCCCGAGACAGACAAGAGACCCAGTACTTC
>.|14|TRBV7-2|TRBJ2-2|.
CASSLIRGSGELFF
TGTGCCAGCAGCTTAATTAGGGGCAGCGGGGAGCTGTTTTTT
>.|15|TRBV7-2|TRBJ2-5|medium-sized
CASSLASRGGETQYF
TGTGCCAGCAGCTTAGCCTCCAGGGGAGGAGAGACCCAGTACTTC
>TRBD2|12|TRBV4-1|TRBJ2-2|few
CASGGGTGELFF
TGCGCCAGCGGGGGGGGAACCGGGGAGCTGTTTTTT
>.|15|TRBV10-1|TRBJ2-3|.
CASSDSLDSSDTQYF
TGCGCCAGCAGTGATTCACTGGACAGTTCAGATACGCAGTATTTT
>.|12|TRBV5-1|TRBJ2-5|many
CASGMGQETQYF
TGCGCCAGCGGGATGGGACAAGAGACCCAGTACTTC
>.|11|TRBV29-1|TRBJ1-1|.
CSSIMNTEAFF
TGCAGCTCAATCATGAACACTGAAGCTTTCTTT
>.|15|TRBV6-5|TRBJ2-3|.
CASSYSPTSTDTQYF
TGTGCCAGCAGTTACTCCCCTACTAGCACAGATACGCAGTATTTT
>TRBD1|16|TRBV4-1|TRBJ2-1|few
CASSRSDRVNYYEQFF
TGCGCCAGCAGCCGTTCGGACAGGGTGAATTATTATGAGCAGTTCTTC
>.|14|TRBV4-3|TRBJ2-5|.
CASSQERKGPAGYF
TGCGCCAGCAGCCAAGAACGAAAGGGCCCCGCCGGGTACTTC
>TRBD1|14|TRBV5-1|TRBJ2-7|few
CASSSGDSSYEQYF
TGCGCCAGCAGCTCCGGGGACAGCTCCTACGAGCAGTACTTC
>.|15|TRBV12-3/TRBV12-4|TRBJ1-2|few
CASSPSGRTFYGYTF
TGTGCCAGCAGTCCCTCGGGTAGGACCTTCTATGGCTACACCTTC
>.|15|TRBV5-1|TRBJ2-6|few
CASSPAVSGANVLTF
TGCGCCAGCAGCCCTGCGGTCTCTGGGGCCAACGTCCTGACTTTC
>.|13|TRBV7-2|TRBJ2-1|many
CASSLAEYNEQFF
TGTGCCAGCAGCTTAGCGGAATACAATGAGCAGTTCTTC
>.|15|TRBV5-1|TRBJ2-3|many
CASSLAGTSTDTQYF
TGCGCCAGCAGCCTGGCTGGTACTAGCACAGATACGCAGTATTTT
>.|14|TRBV5-1|TRBJ2-1|.
CASSEGRTINEQFF
TGCGCCAGCAGCGAAGGACGCACGATCAATGAGCAGTTCTTC
>.|14|TRBV5-1|TRBJ1-2|.
CASSYPAGDYGYTF
TGCGCCAGCAGCTACCCCGCCGGGGACTATGGCTACACCTTC
>TRBD1|15|TRBV18|TRBJ2-1|.
CASSPVSGTDNEQFF
TGTGCCAGCTCACCCGTCTCTGGGACAGACAATGAGCAGTTCTTC
>.|14|TRBV4-1|TRBJ2-5|.
CASSQEGVEETQYF
TGCGCCAGCAGCCAGGAGGGGGTCGAAGAGACCCAGTACTTC
>.|16|TRBV7-3|TRBJ2-3|many
CASSLGLTDGTDTQYF
TGTGCCAGCAGCCTTGGACTTACCGACGGGACAGATACGCAGTATTTT
>.|18|TRBV4-1|TRBJ2-6|.
CASSRSFTTSSGANVLTF
TGCGCCAGCAGCCGCTCATTTACAACGAGCTCTGGGGCCAACGTCCTGACTTTC
>.|12|TRBV29-1|TRBJ1-2|.
CSVGHGHSFYTF
TGCAGCGTGGGACATGGACACTCATTCTACACCTTC
>TRBD1|14|TRBV12-3/TRBV12-4|TRBJ1-2|.
CASSYRDRDYGYTF
TGTGCCAGCAGTTACCGGGACAGGGATTATGGCTACACCTTC
>TRBD1|17|TRBV7-6|TRBJ1-2|.
CASSLAQDGQGGYGYTF
TGTGCCAGCAGCTTAGCGCAGGACGGACAGGGGGGCTATGGCTACACCTTC
>.|13|TRBV4-1|TRBJ2-5|few
CASSQAQVETQYF
TGCGCCAGCAGCCAAGCCCAGGTAGAGACCCAGTACTTC
>.|17|TRBV4-3|TRBJ2-3|few
CASSQGLSAELRDTQYF
TGCGCCAGCAGCCAAGGCCTCTCGGCAGAACTACGAGATACGCAGTATTTT
>TRBD1|18|TRBV6-2/TRBV6-3|TRBJ1-1|.
CASSSEHHRGRMNTEAFF
TGTGCCAGCAGTTCTGAACATCACAGGGGGCGAATGAACACTGAAGCTTTCTTT
>.|14|TRBV13|TRBJ2-4|.
CASSLELAKNIQYF
TGTGCCAGCAGCTTGGAACTAGCCAAAAACATTCAGTACTTC
>.|13|TRBV29-1|TRBJ2-5|.
CSVDFGYQETQYF
TGCAGCGTTGATTTTGGGTACCAAGAGACCCAGTACTTC
>.|12|TRBV5-4|TRBJ1-1|many
CASRVGSTEAFF
TGTGCCAGCAGGGTGGGATCCACTGAAGCTTTCTTT
>.|12|TRBV3-1|TRBJ2-3|.
CASSLLRGTQYF
TGTGCCAGCAGTCTACTTCGGGGCACGCAGTATTTT
>.|17|TRBV6-2/TRBV6-3|TRBJ2-1|many
CASRVKTPRSPYNEQFF
TGTGCCAGCAGGGTTAAGACCCCTAGGTCCCCCTACAATGAGCAGTTCTTC
>TRBD2|15|TRBV11-2|TRBJ2-7|.
CASSQTGTSGFEQYF
TGTGCCAGCAGCCAGACCGGGACTAGCGGTTTTGAGCAGTACTTC
>TRBD2|18|TRBV12-5|TRBJ2-1|few
CASGPGLAGGPSYNEQFF
TGTGCTAGTGGTCCGGGACTAGCGGGGGGTCCCTCCTACAATGAGCAGTTCTTC
>TRBD1|12|TRBV20-1|TRBJ1-5|many
CSARTGNQPQHF
TGCAGTGCTAGGACAGGGAATCAGCCCCAGCATTTT
>TRBD1|15|TRBV7-9|TRBJ1-1|.
CASSLARTGNTEAFF
TGTGCCAGCAGCTTAGCCAGGACAGGGAACACTGAAGCTTTCTTT
>.|17|TRBV23-1|TRBJ2-2|few
CASMPRGRVGNTGELFF
TGCGCCAGCATGCCGAGGGGCAGGGTCGGGAACACCGGGGAGCTGTTTTTT
>.|14|TRBV4-2|TRBJ2-1|few
CASSQDREYNEQFF
TGTGCCAGCAGCCAAGACCGGGAGTACAATGAGCAGTTCTTC
>.|10|TRBV20-1|TRBJ2-5|many
CSAWRETQYF
TGCAGTGCTTGGCGAGAGACCCAGTACTTC